This T cell receptor (beta chain) stems from a study of blood T cell repertoires in COVID-19. The V and J ends lost 0 bases and 4 bases, in that order; junction bases with no gene match: 8. CDR3 size: 18 residues. In germline, CDR1 is LGHNA, CDR2 YNFKEQ. Using immunoSEQ multiplex PCR, the repertoire was profiled, and TCRdb retains in-frame clones only, with some absent. Among 250,000 to 300,000 clones listed, about nine tenths were seen once. The sequence came from a woman aged 40 to 49 who had recovered from COVID-19. Sequencing was carried out using peripheral blood. The rearrangement uses TRBV4-2 and TRBJ2-3; 12 positions agree with TRBD2. The CDR3 loop reads CASSQEWTSGTRADTQYF. The CDR3, as DNA: TGTGCCAGCAGCCAAGAATGGACTAGCGGGACTAGGGCAGATACGCAGTATTTT.